Detailed here is one T cell receptor (beta chain). The sample holds other DNA sequences that translate to the same CDR3. Treatment meaning: roughly 20 received Ad26.COV2.S at low or high dose, single or two shots; five or six received placebo; per-sample allocation not given. Specimens were obtained on day 63 following the first vaccine or placebo injection. Profiling relied on immunoSEQ multiplex PCR, and the TCRdb table lists in-frame clones only, not all of them. Of around 300,000 clones in the sample, less than 90% were seen once. The sample comes from a study of Ad26.COV2.S vaccination and SARS-CoV-2 variants. V was pared by 1 base and J by 0 bases, with 7 bases between. CDR1 and CDR2 from the germline V gene are SGHAT and FQNNGV. The length of the CDR3 is 14 residues.

Sequenced material: peripheral blood, taken in a trial of Ad26.COV2.S vaccine versus placebo. The source of this sequence is a person aged 18-65 years who received the Ad26.COV2.S COVID-19 vaccine or a placebo. This sequence joins TRBV11-2 and TRBJ2-7; no clear D gene. DNA for the CDR3: TGTGCCAGCAGCTTAGGCCAGAGCTCCTACGAGCAGTACTTC. This sequence encodes CASSLGQSSYEQYF.